The clone carrying this T cell receptor beta chain was observed once. This entry comes from a study of neoadjuvant anti-PD-1 for oral cavity cancer. The table came from immunoSEQ multiplex PCR; TCRdb's copy has only in-frame clones and leaves some out. Of some 15,000 clones in the sample, about 70% are singletons; the top ten hold just under 3%. V was trimmed by 5 bases and J by 3 bases, leaving 11 bases between them. The CDR3 contains 13 residues. Germline V lookup: CDR1 MNHEY, CDR2 SVGAGI. This specimen was PBMCs, taken before nivolumab (anti-PD-1) treatment. The chain couples TRBV6-5 to TRBJ2-7, with D hard to call. The clonotype was recovered from a person aged 35-79 years with oral cavity squamous cell carcinoma. The CDR3 loop reads CASSQGQNYEQYF. Here the CDR3 DNA reads TGTGCCAGCAGTCAAGGGCAGAACTACGAGCAGTACTTC.